Below are 26 T cell receptor beta chains sequenced from a single sample in a study of T-cell memory formation after mild COVID-19 (dated by TCRdb to the early 2020s). Library generation was performed with 5' RACE. Instrument on record: Illumina NovaSeq 6000. The public reads were reprocessed in TCRdb via fastp at Q25 and MiXCR, keeping in-frame beta chains. Records with the same CDR3 protein are collapsed into one entry carrying the most frequent genes and DNA. Within this sample are fewer than 300,000 distinct CDR3 sequences, with 16% of them counted one time only. The biggest ten clones account for 22% of the sample. Source material: PBMCs or a T cell subset sorted from them (not recorded which). Every receptor here comes from a man aged 18 to 30 who had mild COVID-19 (a few samples of this study predate the infection). The sample titles of this study are shuffled in the database, so cell type and time point are left out; the donor was told from shared clones.

This clonotype was detected only a few times. The chain carries TRBV6-5 and TRBJ2-7; 9 bases line up with TRBD2. The V and J ends lost 0 bases and 2 bases, in that order; junction bases with no gene match: 5. Germline lookup yields CDR1 MNHEY and CDR2 SVGAGI. The CDR3 is made up of 16 amino acids. The CDR3 loop reads CASSYSERGATYEQYF. In nucleotides, the CDR3 is TGTGCCAGCAGTTACTCGGAGCGGGGGGCCACCTACGAGCAGTACTTC.

This clonotype showed up just a few times. The chain has TRBV19 and TRBJ2-2, with D perhaps matching TRBD2 (5 bases). Trimming took 4 bases from V and 10 from J, leaving 10 bases between them. In germline, CDR1 is LNHDA, CDR2 SQIVND (reference sequence). CDR3 length: 12 amino acids. The CDR3 here is CASSTGREELFF. In nucleotides, the CDR3 is TGTGCCAGTAGTACCGGACGGGAGGAGCTGTTTTTT.

This clonotype was recorded a few times. The V call is TRBV5-1, the J call TRBJ1-1; no clear D gene. The CDR3 loop spans 14 amino acids. V was cut by 4 bases and J by 1 base, with 11 bases left in between. Germline V gene data show CDR1 as SGHRS and CDR2 as YFSETQ. DNA of the CDR3: TGCGCCAGCAGCCAGCGGCCCGAGAACACTGAAGCTTTCTTT. Translating gives CASSQRPENTEAFF.

The chain is built from TRBV6-2 or TRBV6-3 and TRBJ1-1, with 8 bases identical to TRBD1. Germline lookup yields CDR1 MNHEY and CDR2 SVGEGT. CDR3 length: 16 residues. J was trimmed by 4 bases and V by 2 bases; bases with no gene match: 9. The DNA of the CDR3 is TGTGCCAGCAGTTACGCGGCAGGGGGCGATGGCACTGAAGCTTTCTTT. Amino acid sequence: CASSYAAGGDGTEAFF.

Only a few counts were recorded for this clonotype. This chain uses TRBV6-2 or TRBV6-3 with TRBJ2-7; 9 bases map to TRBD2. J gave up 4 bases and V 8 bases, and 9 bases lay outside the gene matches. Germline V gene data show CDR1 as MNHEY and CDR2 as SVGEGT. The CDR3 spans 14 residues. CDR3 sequence (DNA): TGTGCCAGCCGAACGGCTAGCGGGGTATACGAGCAGTACTTC. Its translation: CASRTASGVYEQYF.

The table lists this clonotype with a few counts. V gene TRBV9 combines with J gene TRBJ1-1, with D possibly matching TRBD1 (5 bases). Germline CDR1 and CDR2: SGDLS and YYNGEE. The V end was cut by 0 bases, the J end by 6 bases, with 6 bases between. CDR3 length: 12 residues. The chain's CDR3 is CASSVGGSEAFF. CDR3 in DNA: TGTGCCAGCAGCGTAGGGGGGTCTGAAGCTTTCTTT.

This sequence joins TRBV24-1 and TRBJ2-3; 9 bases line up with TRBD1. Germline V CDR1 and CDR2: KGHDR, SFDVKD. This CDR3 is 15 amino acids long. Trimming took 4 bases from V and 4 from J; bases not matched to a gene: 5. The CDR3 nucleotides read TGTGCCACCAGTGAGGGACAGGGATGGGCAGATACGCAGTATTTT. Amino acids: CATSEGQGWADTQYF.

The V and J genes are TRBV20-1 and TRBJ2-3; 8 nucleotides agree with TRBD2. The CDR3 length is 16 residues. Germline V CDR1 and CDR2: DFQATT, SNEGSKA (reference sequence). J lost 6 bases, V lost 1 base, and 12 bases had no gene match. The CDR3 spells CSARASGTRPADTQYF. CDR3 bases: TGCAGTGCTAGAGCCTCCGGGACTAGGCCTGCGGATACGCAGTATTTT.

In this sample, this clonotype turned up a few times. V gene TRBV29-1 combines with J gene TRBJ2-1; TRBD2 matches at 11 bases. This CDR3 contains 13 residues. Unmatched junction bases numbered 7, after V lost 7 bases and J lost 8 bases. CDR1 and CDR2 (germline): SQVTM, ANQGSEA. The CDR3 reads CSAETSGADEQFF. In DNA, the CDR3 is TGCAGCGCCGAGACTAGCGGGGCCGATGAGCAGTTCTTC.

This clonotype was seen ten or more times. The chain recombines TRBV29-1 with TRBJ2-5; D ambiguous. Trimming stripped 7 bases from V and 1 base from J, with 7 bases between. The CDR3 is made up of 11 amino acids. Germline V CDR1 and CDR2: SQVTM, ANQGSEA. This CDR3 reads CSADPQETQYF. The CDR3 region has the DNA TGCAGCGCGGACCCCCAAGAGACCCAGTACTTC.

V gene TRBV7-3 combines with J gene TRBJ2-7, with 13 bases that match TRBD2. Trimming at V came to 5 bases and at J to 0 bases, leaving 13 bases not matched to a gene. The CDR3 extends over 19 amino acids. Germline V gene data show CDR1 as SGHTA and CDR2 as FQGTGA. The CDR3 region has the DNA TGTGCCAGCAGCCCCCCCGGACCTGGACTAGCGGGAGTCTCCTACGAGCAGTACGTC. Amino acid sequence: CASSPPGPGLAGVSYEQYV.

This clonotype was seen a handful of times. This chain connects TRBV7-9 to TRBJ1-6, with a tentative D call TRBD1 (5 bases). Trimming stripped 5 bases from V and 7 bases from J, with 15 bases between. The CDR3 has 15 residues. Germline V gene lookup returns CDR1 SEHNR and CDR2 FQNEAQ (reference sequence). The CDR3 DNA reads as TGTGCCAGCAGCCGTACCGACAGTCGGAATTCACCCCTCCACTTT. Its protein product is CASSRTDSRNSPLHF.

This clonotype came up a few times. The V gene is TRBV6-5, the J gene TRBJ2-3, with 12 bases aligning to TRBD2. CDR1 and CDR2 from the germline V gene are MNHEY and SVGAGI. This CDR3 is built from 14 residues. The J segment lost 4 bases and the V segment lost 7 bases, leaving 3 bases of the junction unmatched. CDR3 coding DNA: TGTGCCAGCACCGCTAGCGGGGGGGCAGATACGCAGTATTTT. Amino acid sequence: CASTASGGADTQYF.

This chain links TRBV7-9 with TRBJ2-7, with 8 bases fitting TRBD2. Trimming removed 5 bases from V and 1 base from J; junction bases left unmatched: 7. From germline, CDR1 is SEHNR and CDR2 FQNEAQ (reference sequence). This CDR3 contains 15 residues. For the CDR3, the DNA is TGTGCCAGCAGCATCCGGGGGGGCCTGTCCTACGAGCAGTACGTC. Protein: CASSIRGGLSYEQYV.

This clonotype was seen a few times. This rearrangement joins TRBV19 to TRBJ2-3; possible D gene TRBD1, 6 bases. V lost 9 bases and J lost 2, with 18 bases in between. This CDR3 spans 15 amino acids. Germline values: CDR1 LNHDA, CDR2 SQIVND (reference sequence). The CDR3 sequence: CASRLSGGPTDTQYF. CDR3 coding DNA: TGTGCCAGCCGGCTGAGTGGGGGCCCCACAGATACGCAGTATTTT.

CDR3 sequence: CAWRITGELFF. The CDR3, as DNA: TGTGCCTGGAGGATAACCGGGGAGCTGTTTTTT. The rearrangement uses TRBV30 and TRBJ2-2, with D uncertain. Germline V gene lookup returns CDR1 GTSNPN and CDR2 SVGIG (reference sequence). This CDR3 comprises 11 residues. V lost 3 bases to trimming and J lost 5 bases, with 4 bases between them.

J is TRBJ1-6 and V is TRBV7-2; perhaps TRBD1 as D (6 bases). Germline CDR1 is SGHTA and CDR2 is FQGNSA. The CDR3 loop spans 15 amino acids. V lost 5 bases to trimming and J lost 3 bases, with 11 bases between them. The CDR3 protein is CASSPDSNYNSPLHF. For the CDR3, the DNA is TGTGCCAGCAGCCCGGACAGCAACTATAATTCACCCCTCCACTTT. The complete variable domain, with remaining parts taken from reference TRBV7-2 and TRBJ1-6, reads GAGVSQSPSNKVTEKGKDVELRCDPISGHTALYWYRQSLGQGLEFLIYFQGNSAPDKSGLPSDRFSAERTGGSVSTLTIQRTQQEDSAVYLCASSPDSNYNSPLHFGNGTRLTVT.

This clonotype was picked up a small number of times. This chain uses TRBV5-1 with TRBJ2-3; 13 bases are a match to TRBD2. The trim removed 4 bases at V and 2 bases at J, leaving 7 bases unmatched. The germline gives CDR1 SGHRS, CDR2 YFSETQ. The CDR3 runs 17 residues. The CDR3 coding sequence is TGCGCCAGCAGCCTAGGACTAGCGGGGGAATACACAGATACGCAGTATTTT. This translates into CASSLGLAGEYTDTQYF. Based on the CDR3 plus reference TRBV5-1 and TRBJ2-3, the full variable domain is KAGVTQTPRYLIKTRGQQVTLSCSPISGHRSVSWYQQTPGQGLQFLFEYFSETQRNKGNFPGRFSGRQFSNSRSEMNVSTLELGDSALYLCASSLGLAGEYTDTQYFGPGTRLTVL.

The chain links TRBV7-8 to TRBJ1-5, with D unclear. Per germline, CDR1 SGHVS and CDR2 FQNEAQ. The CDR3 is 15 amino acids. Trimming shortened V by 5 bases and J by 1 base, and 12 bases separated the two germline ends. CDR3 protein: CASSQIDTSNQPQHF. The DNA for the CDR3 is TGTGCCAGCAGCCAAATCGACACCAGCAATCAGCCCCAGCATTTT.

The rearrangement joins TRBV11-2 to TRBJ2-3; D perhaps matches TRBD2 (6 bases). This CDR3 is 13 amino acids long. Germline V gives CDR1 SGHAT, CDR2 FQNNGV. V shed 8 bases and J shed 4 bases, with 13 bases lying between them. The CDR3 protein is CASCYTGADTQYF. CDR3 DNA: TGTGCCAGCTGTTACACGGGGGCAGATACGCAGTATTTT.

This clonotype was observed a handful of times. The chain is built from TRBV7-9 and TRBJ1-2; D ambiguous. Germline V CDR1 and CDR2: SEHNR, FQNEAQ (reference sequence). The CDR3 sequence is 15 residues long. Trimming removed 6 bases from V and 4 bases from J, with 18 bases in between. DNA for the CDR3: TGTGCCAGCAGTTATGGGCCCGCCAAGCCCTATGGCTACACCTTC. Translated: CASSYGPAKPYGYTF.

This clonotype was detected only a few times. The CDR3 spells CASSLRPSGDQETQYF. The CDR3, as DNA: TGTGCCAGCAGCTTAAGGCCTAGCGGGGACCAAGAGACCCAGTACTTC. V is TRBV7-3 and J is TRBJ2-5; 9 nucleotides align to TRBD2. J lost 0 bases, V lost 1 base, and 3 bases had no gene match. There are 16 residues in the CDR3. Germline CDR1 reads SGHTA; CDR2 reads FQGTGA.

This clonotype was seen ten or more times. V usage is TRBV7-9 and J usage is TRBJ2-5, with D perhaps TRBD1 (5 bases). V lost 1 base to trimming and J lost 5 bases, with 11 bases between them. CDR3 length equals 14 residues. CDR1 and CDR2 from the germline V gene are SEHNR and FQNEAQ (reference sequence). CDR3 coding DNA: TGTGCCAGCAGCTTAGGTTCCAGGGTGGAGACCCAGTACTTC. This gives the protein CASSLGSRVETQYF.

This clonotype appeared many times. This chain uses TRBV12-3 or TRBV12-4 with TRBJ2-5; the D gene is possibly TRBD2 (6 bases). With 6 bases removed from V and 4 bases from J, the gap between germline ends came to 15 bases. The CDR3 covers 14 residues. Here the CDR3 reads CASSPSIGGETQYF. The CDR3 DNA is TGTGCCAGCAGCCCTTCTATCGGGGGAGAGACCCAGTACTTC.

V and J are TRBV4-3 and TRBJ2-3; 8 bases fit TRBD2. With V trimmed by 0 bases and J by 1 base, 9 bases remained unmatched. The CDR3 is 18 residues long. Germline-derived CDR1 and CDR2 are LGHNA and YSLEER. CDR3 amino acids: CASSQDWGAGVGTDTQYF. For the CDR3, the DNA is TGCGCCAGCAGCCAAGATTGGGGAGCGGGGGTCGGCACAGATACGCAGTATTTT.

This clonotype was seen a handful of times. The CDR3 protein is CASSLAAGGRGADTQYF. CDR3 sequence (DNA): TGCGCCAGCAGCTTGGCCGCTGGGGGACGGGGGGCCGATACGCAGTATTTT. The chain uses TRBV5-1 and TRBJ2-3, with D tentatively TRBD2 (7 bases). This CDR3 has 17 amino acids. Deletions cut 0 bases from V and 6 bases from J, with 20 bases between. Germline CDR1 and CDR2: SGHRS and YFSETQ.